Detailed here is one T cell receptor beta chain. Antigen unknown. The sample is drawn from a study of early stage breast cancer tumors. Study summary: Samples were sequenced at approximately 9.5-fold average coverage.

Profiled with immunoSEQ multiplex PCR; TCRdb holds only in-frame clones, not every one. The sample consists of about 28,000 clones, over 70% of them appearing once. Study outcomes and limitations: Enriched TCRB sequences shared across patients were mostly commonly generated sequences. Tumors had approximately 2.5-fold higher T cell density and higher clonality than adjacent normal breast tissue.

The sequence was collected from a person aged 35-55 years with breast cancer. Sequenced input: blood.

In nucleotides, the CDR3 is TGTGTCCTCCTAGCGGAGGGAGGGTTGTCCTCTGAAGCTTTCTTT. Translating gives CVLLAEGGLSSEAFF. The chain carries TRBV6-9 and TRBJ1-1; D unresolved. The length of the CDR3 is 15 residues. Germline CDR1 and CDR2: MNHGY and SVAAGI.